The clone carrying this T cell receptor beta chain was counted a few times. The CDR3 is 14 residues long. The trim removed 5 bases at V and 8 bases at J, leaving 7 bases unmatched. The V gene's germline CDR1 is SGHTA and CDR2 FQGTGA. This sample was taken from a study of blood T cell repertoires in COVID-19. Study overall: COVID-19 samples collected from the United States, Italy and Spain covered acute and convalescent phases. Sources were T cells, B-cell-depleted T cells, or PBMCs; the material itself was cDNA or gDNA.

Source study methods: Cell counts per sample came from amplifying reference gene primers. Libraries were prepared by immunoSEQ multiplex PCR; TCRdb keeps only in-frame clonotypes and omits some of them. V and J calls and clone size are as listed in that table; D and trimming were resolved from the DNA. The table includes 40,000 to 55,000 clones, roughly 90% detected once. The sample was peripheral blood. This chain connects TRBV7-3 to TRBJ2-1; TRBD1 matches 9 bases. This sequence originates from a human donor in a cohort sampled during active COVID-19. CDR3 region: CASSVGTGSHEQFF. The CDR3 DNA sequence: TGTGCCAGCAGCGTTGGGACAGGGTCCCATGAGCAGTTCTTC.